This T cell receptor beta chain comes out of a study of shared clonotypes between healthy human individuals. With 5 bases clipped from V and 2 bases from J, the junction kept 8 bases outside the gene matches. CDR3 length: 15 residues. CDR1 is MNHEY and CDR2 is SMNVEV in the germline V gene (reference sequence). Using immunoSEQ multiplex PCR, the repertoire was profiled, and TCRdb retains in-frame clones only, with some absent. Here the sample spans about 530,000 clones, 90% to 97% being singletons. The receptor's source is a woman between 25 and 40 years old in good health. V usage is TRBV27 and J usage is TRBJ1-2, with 7 bases matching TRBD1. Specimen: naive CD4+ T cells sorted from blood. Indicated subset: CD45RA+ positively selected. The CDR3 DNA reads as TGTGCCAGCAGTCGAATCGGGACAGTAAACTATGGCTACACCTTC. Its protein product is CASSRIGTVNYGYTF.